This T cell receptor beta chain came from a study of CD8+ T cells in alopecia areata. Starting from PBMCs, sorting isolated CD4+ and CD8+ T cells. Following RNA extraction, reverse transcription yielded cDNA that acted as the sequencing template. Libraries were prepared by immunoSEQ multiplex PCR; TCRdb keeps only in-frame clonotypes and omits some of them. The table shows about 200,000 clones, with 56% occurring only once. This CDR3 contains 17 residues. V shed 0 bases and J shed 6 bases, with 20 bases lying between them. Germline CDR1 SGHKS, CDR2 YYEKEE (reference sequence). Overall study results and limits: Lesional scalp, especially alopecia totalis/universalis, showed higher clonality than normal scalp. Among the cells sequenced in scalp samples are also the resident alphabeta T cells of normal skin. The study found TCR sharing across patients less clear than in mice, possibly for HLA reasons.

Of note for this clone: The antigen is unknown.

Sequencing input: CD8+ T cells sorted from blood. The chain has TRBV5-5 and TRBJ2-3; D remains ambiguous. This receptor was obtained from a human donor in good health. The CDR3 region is CASSLATQVAGLDTQYF. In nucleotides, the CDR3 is TGTGCCAGCAGCTTGGCCACTCAGGTGGCTGGCCTTGATACGCAGTATTTT.